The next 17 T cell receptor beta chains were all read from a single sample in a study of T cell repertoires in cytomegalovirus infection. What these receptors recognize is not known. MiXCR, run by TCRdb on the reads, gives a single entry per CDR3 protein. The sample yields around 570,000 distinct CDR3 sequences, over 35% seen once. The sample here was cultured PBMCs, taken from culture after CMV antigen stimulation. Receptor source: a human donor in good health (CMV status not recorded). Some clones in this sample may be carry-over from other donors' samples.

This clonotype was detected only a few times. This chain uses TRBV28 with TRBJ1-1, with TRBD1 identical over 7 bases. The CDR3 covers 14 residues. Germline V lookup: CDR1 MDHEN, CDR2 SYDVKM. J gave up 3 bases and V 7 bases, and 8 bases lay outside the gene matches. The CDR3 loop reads CASNPIGTDTEAFF. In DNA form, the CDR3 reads TGTGCCAGCAATCCCATCGGGACAGACACTGAAGCTTTCTTT. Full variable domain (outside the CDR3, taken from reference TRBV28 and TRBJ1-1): DVKVTQSSRYLVKRTGEKVFLECVQDMDHENMFWYRQDPGLGLRLIYFSYDVKMKEKGDIPEGYSVSREKKERFSLILESASTNQTSMYLCASNPIGTDTEAFFGQGTRLTVV.

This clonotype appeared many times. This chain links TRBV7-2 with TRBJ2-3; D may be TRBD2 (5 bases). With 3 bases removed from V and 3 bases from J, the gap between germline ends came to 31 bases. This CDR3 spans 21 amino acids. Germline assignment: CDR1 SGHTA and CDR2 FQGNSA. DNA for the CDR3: TGTGCCAGCAGCTTCAGGCGCTACGGAGGTCGGGTTCATCCCAGGACAGATACGCAGTATTTT. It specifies CASSFRRYGGRVHPRTDTQYF. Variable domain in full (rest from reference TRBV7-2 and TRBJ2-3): GAGVSQSPSNKVTEKGKDVELRCDPISGHTALYWYRQSLGQGLEFLIYFQGNSAPDKSGLPSDRFSAERTGGSVSTLTIQRTQQEDSAVYLCASSFRRYGGRVHPRTDTQYFGPGTRLTVL.

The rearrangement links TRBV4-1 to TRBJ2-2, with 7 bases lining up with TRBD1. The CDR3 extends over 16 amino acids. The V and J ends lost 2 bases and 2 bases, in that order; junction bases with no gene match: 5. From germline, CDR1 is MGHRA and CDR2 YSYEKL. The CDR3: CASSQTGTANTGELFF. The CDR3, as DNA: TGCGCCAGCAGCCAAACCGGGACAGCTAACACCGGGGAGCTGTTTTTT.

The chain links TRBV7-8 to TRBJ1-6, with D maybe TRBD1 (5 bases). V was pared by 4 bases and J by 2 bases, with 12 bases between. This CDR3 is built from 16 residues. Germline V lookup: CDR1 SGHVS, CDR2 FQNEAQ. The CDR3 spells CASSSGGGAYNSPLHF. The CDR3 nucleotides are TGTGCCAGCAGCTCAGGTGGAGGGGCCTATAATTCACCCCTCCACTTT.

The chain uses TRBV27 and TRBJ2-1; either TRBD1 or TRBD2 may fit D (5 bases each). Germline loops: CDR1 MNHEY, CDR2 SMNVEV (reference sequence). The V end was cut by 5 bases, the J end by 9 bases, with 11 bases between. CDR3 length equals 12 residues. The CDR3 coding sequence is TGTGCCAGCAGTACCGGGACGATTGAGCAGTTCTTC. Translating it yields CASSTGTIEQFF.

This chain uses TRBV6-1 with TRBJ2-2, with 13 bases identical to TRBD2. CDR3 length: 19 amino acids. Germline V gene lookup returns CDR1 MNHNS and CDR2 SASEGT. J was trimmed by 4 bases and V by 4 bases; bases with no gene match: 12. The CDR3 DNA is TGTGCCAGCAGTGTGAGGTGGACTAGCGGGGGCACCCTCACCGGGGAGCTGTTTTTT. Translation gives CASSVRWTSGGTLTGELFF.

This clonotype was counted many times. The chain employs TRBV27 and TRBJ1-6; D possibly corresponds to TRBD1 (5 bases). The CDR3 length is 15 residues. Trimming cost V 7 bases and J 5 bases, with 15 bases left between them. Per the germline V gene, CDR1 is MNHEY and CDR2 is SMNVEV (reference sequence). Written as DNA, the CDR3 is TGTGCCAGCAAGGTAGCACAGGTTAATAATTCACCCCTCCACTTT. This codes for CASKVAQVNNSPLHF.

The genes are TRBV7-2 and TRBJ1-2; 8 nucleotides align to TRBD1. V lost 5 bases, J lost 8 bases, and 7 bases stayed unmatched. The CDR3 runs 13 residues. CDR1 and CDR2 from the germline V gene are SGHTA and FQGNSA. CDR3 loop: CASSTDRDRGYTF. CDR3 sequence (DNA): TGTGCCAGCAGCACGGACAGGGATCGGGGCTACACCTTC.

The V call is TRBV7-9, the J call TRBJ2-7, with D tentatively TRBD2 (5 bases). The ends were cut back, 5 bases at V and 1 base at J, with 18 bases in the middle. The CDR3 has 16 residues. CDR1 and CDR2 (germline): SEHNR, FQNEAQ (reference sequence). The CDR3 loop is CASSPPAGPMSYEQYF. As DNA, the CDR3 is TGTGCCAGCAGCCCGCCGGCGGGTCCCATGTCCTACGAGCAGTACTTC.

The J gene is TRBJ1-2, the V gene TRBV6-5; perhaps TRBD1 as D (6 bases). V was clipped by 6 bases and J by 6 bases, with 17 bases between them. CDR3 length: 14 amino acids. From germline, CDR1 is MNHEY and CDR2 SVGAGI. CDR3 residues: CASREGHPLNGYTF. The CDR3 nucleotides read TGTGCCAGCAGGGAGGGACACCCTTTGAATGGCTACACCTTC.

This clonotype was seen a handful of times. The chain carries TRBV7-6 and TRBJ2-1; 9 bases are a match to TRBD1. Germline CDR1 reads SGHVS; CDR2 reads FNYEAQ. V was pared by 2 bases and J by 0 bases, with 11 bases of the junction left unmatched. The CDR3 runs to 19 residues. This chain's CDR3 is CASSLRDREFQSSYNEQFF. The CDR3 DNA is TGTGCCAGCAGCTTAAGGGACAGGGAATTTCAGAGCTCCTACAATGAGCAGTTCTTC. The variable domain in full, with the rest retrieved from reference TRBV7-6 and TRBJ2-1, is GAGVSQSPRYKVTKRGQDVALRCDPISGHVSLYWYRQALGQGPEFLTYFNYEAQQDKSGLPNDRFSAERPEGSISTLTIQRTEQRDSAMYRCASSLRDREFQSSYNEQFFGPGTRLTVL.

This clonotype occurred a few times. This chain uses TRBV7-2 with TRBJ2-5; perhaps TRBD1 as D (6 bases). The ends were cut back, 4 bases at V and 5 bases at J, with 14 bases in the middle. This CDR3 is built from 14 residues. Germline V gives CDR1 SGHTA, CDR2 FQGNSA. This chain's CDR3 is CASSSFGQRETQYF. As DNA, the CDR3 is TGTGCCAGCAGCTCGTTCGGACAGAGGGAGACCCAGTACTTC.

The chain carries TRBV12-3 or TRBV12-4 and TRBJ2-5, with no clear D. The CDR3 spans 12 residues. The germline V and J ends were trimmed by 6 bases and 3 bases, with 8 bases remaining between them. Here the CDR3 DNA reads TGTGCCAGCAGGCAGGTGGAAGAGACCCAGTACTTC. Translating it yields CASRQVEETQYF.

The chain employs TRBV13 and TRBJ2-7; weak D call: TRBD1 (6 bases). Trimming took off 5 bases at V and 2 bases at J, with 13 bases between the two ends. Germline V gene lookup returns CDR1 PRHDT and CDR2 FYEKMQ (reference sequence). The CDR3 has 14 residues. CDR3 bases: TGTGCCAGCAGCCCCTGGGACAAGACCTACGAGCAGTACTTC. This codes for CASSPWDKTYEQYF.

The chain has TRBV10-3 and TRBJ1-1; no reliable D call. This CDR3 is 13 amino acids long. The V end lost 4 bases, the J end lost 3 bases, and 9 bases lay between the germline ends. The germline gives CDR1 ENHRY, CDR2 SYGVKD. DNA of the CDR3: TGTGCCATCAGTGTCGTCCTGGACACTGAAGCTTTCTTT. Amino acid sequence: CAISVVLDTEAFF.

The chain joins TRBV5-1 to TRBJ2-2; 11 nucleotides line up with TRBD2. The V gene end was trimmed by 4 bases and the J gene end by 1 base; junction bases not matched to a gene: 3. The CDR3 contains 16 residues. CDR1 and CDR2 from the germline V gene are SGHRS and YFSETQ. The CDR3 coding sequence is TGCGCCAGCAGCCGACTAGCGGGGATGAACACCGGGGAGCTGTTTTTT. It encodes CASSRLAGMNTGELFF.

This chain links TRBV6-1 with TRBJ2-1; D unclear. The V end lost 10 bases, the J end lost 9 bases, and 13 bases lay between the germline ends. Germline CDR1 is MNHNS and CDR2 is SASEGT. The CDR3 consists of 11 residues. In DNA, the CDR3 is TGTGCCACCCGCCTTGGTGTTGAGCAGTTCTTC. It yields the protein CATRLGVEQFF.